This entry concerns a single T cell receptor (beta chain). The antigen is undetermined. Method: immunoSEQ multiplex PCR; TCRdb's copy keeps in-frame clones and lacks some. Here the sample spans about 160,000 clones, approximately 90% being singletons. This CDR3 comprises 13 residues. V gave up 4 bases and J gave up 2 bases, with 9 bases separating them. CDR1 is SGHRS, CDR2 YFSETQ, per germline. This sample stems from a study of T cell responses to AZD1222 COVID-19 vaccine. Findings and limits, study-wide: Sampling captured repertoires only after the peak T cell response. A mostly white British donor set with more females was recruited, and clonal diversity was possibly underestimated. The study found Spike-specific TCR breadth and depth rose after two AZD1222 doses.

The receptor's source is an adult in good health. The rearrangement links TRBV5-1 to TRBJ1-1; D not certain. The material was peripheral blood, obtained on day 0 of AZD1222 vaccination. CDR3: CASSREGNTEAFF. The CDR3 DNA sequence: TGCGCCAGCAGCCGGGAGGGAAACACTGAAGCTTTCTTT.